This T cell receptor (beta chain) came from a study of shared clonotypes between healthy human individuals. This CDR3 comprises 17 residues. The V end lost 4 bases, the J end lost 2 bases, and 19 bases lay between the germline ends. Germline V gene sequence: CDR1 SEHNR, CDR2 FQNEAQ (reference sequence). Method: immunoSEQ multiplex PCR; TCRdb's copy keeps in-frame clones and lacks some. The data hold hundreds of thousands of clones, with 97% observed a single time. This clone was counted once. This clonotype was sampled from a woman aged 30 to 39 in good health. The V call is TRBV7-9, the J call TRBJ2-3; D tentatively fits TRBD1 or TRBD2 (6 bases each). Sequencing was carried out using naive CD4+ T cells sorted from blood. Subset noted: CD45RA+ positively selected. The chain's CDR3 is CASSSGARGLTTDTQYF. The CDR3 DNA reads as TGTGCCAGCAGCTCGGGGGCCAGGGGACTTACCACAGATACGCAGTATTTT.